The entry below describes one TCR beta chain. Its binding antigen is unknown. No much larger clone is present one base from it, and per-base qualities are unavailable. V is pruned by 4 bases and J by 9 bases, leaving 7 bases of the junction without a gene match. CDR1 SGHTA and CDR2 FQGNSA are derived from the germline V gene. The CDR3 has 15 amino acids, counting the end cysteine and phenylalanine. Of the read, only the CDR3 DNA is kept; its 45 bases are in frame from base 1. Using the deep immunoSEQ assay, TCR CDR3 regions were amplified from genomic DNA by multiplex PCR. For each cell subset, the extracted genomic DNA was distributed evenly across all wells of several immunoSEQ 96-well plates, and each plate served as one replicate. For sorted subsets, each replicate PCR was loaded with about 0.2 ug genomic DNA, equivalent to 30,000 or so T cell genomes. The purified libraries were quantified using a Qubit 3.0 fluorometer, sized with a Bioanalyzer 2100, and then quantified again using the KAPA Library Quantification kit. Every immunoSEQ 96-well plate was sequenced on a separate single-read 150-cycle Illumina NextSeq 550 flow cell. Per the source publication's procedure: Because the immunoSEQ output included only junctional sequences and no quality scores, the filtering could not be the same as the filtering used for full-length reads. To assign V/J genes and CDR3, sequences were annotated against IMGT germline references using PyIR, a Python wrapper for IgBLAST v1.9. Reads with weak V/J assignments (E-value above 1e-6), missing CDR3, stop codons, out-of-frame junctions, or ambiguous translated residues were removed. V3J clonotypes were defined by identical inferred V gene, J gene, and CDR3 amino acid sequence. The percentage overlap between two repertoires was calculated by dividing the number of shared unique clonotypes by the size of the smaller repertoire. Richness of each repertoire was evaluated using RTK rarefaction, the Chao1 estimator, and Recon v2.1 estimates of unobserved clonotypes. OLGA was used to compute generation probabilities for all TCRbeta clonotypes that the gDNA method yielded from several donors. TCRdb limited this immuneACCESS table to in-frame rearrangements with V and J called. A share of clones is missing; checked studies link under half to unresolved V genes, and the rest is unexplained. V, J and clone size derive from that table, while D and trimming were established from the DNA sequence. The sample table records some 2,100,000 clones; approximately 96% of these occur just once. Around 0.13% of the sample is in the top ten clones.

Healthy HIV-negative adults with no recently reported acute infections or vaccinations were included as donors. Only Caucasian adults living in Nashville, Tennessee, USA were represented among the donors. Magnetic negative selection was used to enrich CD4+ T cells, after which naive cells were positively selected on CD45RA and the negative fraction became the memory subset. Blood was obtained by leukapheresis, after which PBMCs were separated by Ficoll-Histopaque density gradient centrifugation and cryopreserved in liquid nitrogen vapor phase. Analytical flow cytometry was used to check the purity and quantity of each magnetically sorted T cell population. Genomic DNA was isolated from each sorted fraction and quantified by UV absorbance on a Nanodrop 2000c. This sample was taken from a study of shared clonotypes between healthy human individuals (dated by TCRdb to between 2020 and 2021). In the study overall: The cohort included three men and a couple of women between 18 and 49 years of age. For each donor, CD4 naive and CD4 memory were each run on three plates, CD8 naive on two plates, and CD8 memory on one plate. To estimate repertoire size and how much clonotypes are shared between individuals, the study performed deep sequencing of blood TCR repertoires from about 5 healthy adults. Different laboratories and diverse techniques were used to prepare libraries and sequence TCR repertoires, to increase sequencing depth and limit assay-specific biases. Per donor, leukapheresis produced somewhere between about 0.8 and 9 billion PBMCs.

General conclusions and limits of the study: Only blood was sampled, and tissue TCR repertoires likely differ from those in blood. Pairwise subsampling indicated that sequencing depth was expected to affect the degree of clonotype sharing among donors. Across several donors, around 5% of naive CD4, around 3.3% of naive CD8, 2.3% of memory CD4, and roughly 0.4% of memory CD8 clonotypes were shared. Incomplete sequencing was indicated by rarefaction of sorted-subset datasets, despite the large sequencing depth. Because the study included only a small number of donors, the genetic and exposure-history diversity represented was limited. Estimated clonotype richness was generally larger for naive than for memory subsets. Higher generation probabilities were observed for clonotypes shared by all four sorted-subset donors than for non-shared clonotypes.

Sequenced input: naive CD4+ T cells sorted from blood. What this sample's cell subset or site label stands for: CD45RA+ positively selected. The clonotype comes from a man younger than 30 in good health. This sequence uses TRBV7-2 and TRBJ1-6, and TRBD1 matches 9 of the central bases. The DNA sequence reads TGTGCCAGCAGCTCCGCACAGGGGGCGGTTTCACCCCTCCACTTT. Its coded protein is CASSSAQGAVSPLHF.